The clone carrying this T cell receptor (beta chain) was seen a handful of times. The data are from a study of beta chain features in type 1 diabetes. CDR3 length equals 17 residues. Per the germline V gene, CDR1 is SGHTA and CDR2 is FQGNSA. Trimming cost V 1 base and J 4 bases; bases outside gene matches: 8. The whole isolated RNA underwent reverse transcription, so sequencing captured expressed TCRB transcripts. The method was immunoSEQ multiplex PCR; TCRdb's version includes in-frame clones alone and lacks a portion of them. Seen here are 250,000 to 350,000 clones, 11% to 15% observed once, and the top ten hold roughly 7%.

The material sequenced was central memory CD4+ T cells from blood. This receptor was obtained from a man aged 25-45 years in good health. The genes are TRBV7-2 and TRBJ2-2; 8 nucleotides line up with TRBD1. In nucleotides, the CDR3 is TGTGCCAGCAGCTTAGGTCGGGGACAGGTGGTCACCGGGGAGCTGTTTTTT. This translates into CASSLGRGQVVTGELFF.